What follows are 15 T cell receptor beta chains derived from one specimen sequenced in a study of OX40 agonist ivuxolimab in advanced cancers. Produced via immunoSEQ multiplex PCR; TCRdb's table is partial and in-frame only. Altogether 35,000 or so clones are present, approximately 80% being singletons, with the ten largest covering over 20%. Sequences were derived from CD4+ or CD8+ T cells sorted from blood, sampled in a trial of the OX40 agonist ivuxolimab. The receptors derive from an adult with an advanced solid tumor such as melanoma, head and neck, liver or kidney cancer.

The chain links TRBV10-1 to TRBJ1-2; 11 bases map to TRBD1. J gave up 0 bases and V 5 bases, and 2 bases lay outside the gene matches. The V gene's germline CDR1 is WNHNN and CDR2 SYGVQD (reference sequence). The CDR3 has 15 residues. CDR3 DNA: TGCGCCAGCAGTCCGGACAGGGGGCCTAACTATGGCTACACCTTC. It is translated as CASSPDRGPNYGYTF.

The J gene is TRBJ2-7, the V gene TRBV27, with 11 bases identical to TRBD1. The CDR3 contains 14 residues. CDR1 and CDR2 from the germline V gene are MNHEY and SMNVEV (reference sequence). The V gene end was trimmed by 6 bases and the J gene end by 4 bases; junction bases not matched to a gene: 5. This chain's CDR3 is CASRFGQGAYEQYV. The CDR3 nucleotides are TGTGCCAGCAGATTCGGACAGGGGGCTTACGAGCAGTACGTC.

This clone was seen only a few times. The rearrangement links TRBV9 to TRBJ1-4, with D possibly matching TRBD1 (6 bases). Germline V gene data show CDR1 as SGDLS and CDR2 as YYNGEE. There are 14 residues in the CDR3. Trimming took off 3 bases at V and 12 bases at J, with 18 bases between the two ends. CDR3 sequence: CASSAIGTTRELFF. CDR3 DNA: TGTGCCAGCAGCGCGATCGGGACAACCCGGGAACTGTTTTTT.

In its sample, this clone was seen once. The V gene is TRBV6-5, the J gene TRBJ2-5; perhaps TRBD1 as D (5 bases). V dropped 7 bases and J dropped 2 bases, with 11 bases sitting between them. The CDR3 runs to 13 residues. Germline V CDR1 and CDR2: MNHEY, SVGAGI. The CDR3 bases are TGTGCCAGCACCTCGACAGATCAAGAGACCCAGTACTTC. As protein: CASTSTDQETQYF.

The chain combines TRBV7-9 with TRBJ2-5; D not resolved. This CDR3 comprises 13 residues. Germline-derived CDR1 and CDR2 are SEHNR and FQNEAQ (reference sequence). V lost 0 bases and J 4 bases, leaving 6 bases between the germline ends. The CDR3 region has the DNA TGTGCCAGCAGCTTAGCTGTCCTAGAGACCCAGTACTTC. Its protein product is CASSLAVLETQYF.

The rearrangement uses TRBV7-6 and TRBJ1-6, with 7 bases aligning to TRBD1. Germline lookup yields CDR1 SGHVS and CDR2 FNYEAQ. There are 16 residues in the CDR3. Trimming removed 5 bases from V and 4 bases from J; junction bases left unmatched: 8. The CDR3 sequence: CASSEGPGQYNSPLHF. The CDR3 nucleotides read TGTGCCAGCAGCGAAGGTCCGGGACAGTATAATTCACCCCTCCACTTT. Full variable domain (missing parts from reference TRBV7-6 and TRBJ1-6): GAGVSQSPRYKVTKRGQDVALRCDPISGHVSLYWYRQALGQGPEFLTYFNYEAQQDKSGLPNDRFSAERPEGSISTLTIQRTEQRDSAMYRCASSEGPGQYNSPLHFGNGTRLTVT.

The chain links TRBV23-1 to TRBJ1-5; D remains unclear. TRBV23-1 is given ORF status, its function remaining uncertain. V was clipped by 7 bases and J by 6 bases, with 10 bases between them. The length of the CDR3 is 12 residues. The CDR3 sequence: CASTRRGQPQHF. The CDR3 DNA sequence: TGCGCCAGCACTCGGCGCGGTCAGCCCCAGCATTTT.

This chain joins TRBV5-1 and TRBJ2-3; D unresolved. Between the trimmed V and J ends, which lost 0 bases and 0 bases, there was a span of 11 bases. In germline, CDR1 is SGHRS, CDR2 YFSETQ. The CDR3 contains 16 residues. CDR3 loop: CASSLEVGHSTDTQYF. The CDR3 region has the DNA TGCGCCAGCAGCTTGGAAGTCGGCCACAGCACAGATACGCAGTATTTT.

The chain combines TRBV6-1 with TRBJ2-7; D remains ambiguous. Germline V gene lookup returns CDR1 MNHNS and CDR2 SASEGT. The CDR3 runs to 14 residues. Deletions cut 7 bases from V and 4 bases from J, with 17 bases between. The CDR3 loop reads CASKKAGSSYEQYF. CDR3 bases: TGTGCCAGCAAAAAGGCCGGTAGTTCGTACGAGCAGTACTTC.

The table lists this clone with a few counts. The V gene is TRBV28, the J gene TRBJ1-6; D unclear. This CDR3 has 12 amino acids. V lost 8 bases and J 10 bases, leaving 12 bases between the germline ends. In germline, CDR1 is MDHEN, CDR2 SYDVKM. The CDR3 spells CASLGGKSPLHF. CDR3 in DNA: TGTGCCAGCCTGGGAGGCAAATCACCCCTCCACTTT.

The gene calls are TRBV19 and TRBJ2-7, with a tentative D call TRBD1 (6 bases). Germline CDR1 and CDR2: LNHDA and SQIVND (reference sequence). The CDR3 extends over 15 amino acids. V was clipped by 6 bases and J by 1 base, with 16 bases between them. CDR3 DNA: TGTGCCAGTAGCCCCGGGCAGGGGTGGTCCTACGAGCAGTACTTC. It translates to CASSPGQGWSYEQYF.

This clone has a single count. The gene calls are TRBV2 and TRBJ1-3, with 10 nucleotides matching TRBD1. CDR1 and CDR2 (germline): SNHLY, FYNNEI. This CDR3 region has 15 residues. With 6 bases clipped from V and 4 bases from J, the junction kept 6 bases outside the gene matches. The CDR3 coding sequence is TGTGCCAGCAGGGACGGGACAGGGGAAGGAAACACCATATATTTT. Its protein is CASRDGTGEGNTIYF.

The chain is built from TRBV6-5 and TRBJ1-6; 7 positions agree with TRBD1. After removal of 6 bases from V and 9 bases from J, the junction contained 11 bases not matched to a gene. The CDR3 loop spans 15 amino acids. The germline CDR1 and CDR2 sequences are MNHEY and SVGAGI. CDR3 protein: CASSIRGGGGSPLHF. The CDR3 DNA reads as TGTGCCAGCAGCATAAGAGGAGGGGGCGGTTCACCCCTCCACTTT.

The chain uses TRBV25-1 and TRBJ1-4; D ambiguous. V lost 6 bases, J lost 7 bases, and 15 bases lay in between. The CDR3 extends over 14 amino acids. Germline assignment: CDR1 MGHDK and CDR2 SYGVNS. The CDR3 bases are TGTGCCAGCAGCCTGTCAGGAGGAGTTGAAAAACTGTTTTTT. This codes for CASSLSGGVEKLFF.

V is TRBV6-1 and J is TRBJ2-1, with D unclear. Per germline, CDR1 MNHNS and CDR2 SASEGT. The CDR3 loop spans 14 amino acids. V shed 3 bases and J shed 3 bases, with 9 bases lying between them. CDR3 nucleotide sequence: TGTGCCAGCAGTGAGGGCAGTTTCTACAATGAGCAGTTCTTC. This encodes CASSEGSFYNEQFF.